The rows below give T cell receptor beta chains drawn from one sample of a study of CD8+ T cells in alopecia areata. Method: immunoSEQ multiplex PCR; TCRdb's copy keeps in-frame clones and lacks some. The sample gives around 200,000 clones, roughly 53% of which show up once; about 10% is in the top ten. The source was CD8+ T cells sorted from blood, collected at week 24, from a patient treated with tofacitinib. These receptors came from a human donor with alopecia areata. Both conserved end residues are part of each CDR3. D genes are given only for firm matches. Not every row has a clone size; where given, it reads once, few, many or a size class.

CASSLQGKQETQYF	TGTGCCAGCAGTTTACAGGGGAAGCAAGAGACCCAGTACTTC	TRBV28	TRBJ2-5	.	.
CASLAGSGANVLTF	TGTGCCAGCCTAGCAGGGTCTGGGGCCAACGTCCTGACTTTC	TRBV27	TRBJ2-6	.	.
CSVGRGTEAFF	TGCAGCGTGGGGAGAGGCACTGAAGCTTTCTTT	TRBV29-1	TRBJ1-1	few	.
CASSLELGHSYEQYF	TGCGCCAGCAGTCTTGAACTCGGTCACTCCTACGAGCAGTACTTC	TRBV4-1	TRBJ2-7	few	.
CASSAEGISYNEQFF	TGTGCCAGCAGCGCCGAGGGAATCTCCTACAATGAGCAGTTCTTC	TRBV9	TRBJ2-1	.	.
CASSLRVGEEAFF	TGTGCCAGCAGCCTTAGGGTCGGGGAAGAAGCTTTCTTT	TRBV7-3	TRBJ1-1	.	.
CASSGGMTGVLTDTQYF	TGTGCCAGCAGCGGCGGAATGACAGGAGTCCTCACAGATACGCAGTATTTT	TRBV9	TRBJ2-3	.	.
CASSMRDRGEGYTF	TGTGCCAGTAGTATGAGGGACAGGGGCGAAGGCTACACCTTC	TRBV19	TRBJ1-2	.	TRBD1
CASSPPGWDRGTGELFF	TGTGCCAGCAGCCCACCCGGGTGGGACAGGGGCACCGGGGAGCTGTTTTTT	TRBV7-3	TRBJ2-2	.	TRBD1
CASSLRRNTEAFF	TGCGCCAGTAGCTTGAGGAGGAACACTGAAGCTTTCTTT	TRBV5-1	TRBJ1-1	few	.
CASSRTGFNSPLHF	TGTGCCAGCAGCCGAACAGGGTTTAATTCACCCCTCCACTTT	TRBV7-9	TRBJ1-6	.	.
CASSLAGSGLETQYF	TGTGCCAGCAGCTTAGCAGGCTCTGGGTTAGAGACCCAGTACTTC	TRBV7-7	TRBJ2-5	.	.
CASSKTPAGKYYEQFF	TGTGCCAGCAGCAAAACCCCGGCAGGGAAGTACTATGAGCAGTTCTTC	TRBV21-1	TRBJ2-1	.	.
CAWSESGGYNEQFF	TGTGCCTGGAGTGAAAGCGGGGGGTACAATGAGCAGTTCTTC	TRBV30	TRBJ2-1	few	TRBD2
CASSQSSGNTIYF	TGCGCCAGCAGCCAGAGCTCTGGAAACACCATATATTTT	TRBV4-3	TRBJ1-3	.	.
CSVEGWTGDGEQFF	TGCAGCGTTGAAGGGTGGACAGGGGATGGTGAGCAGTTCTTC	TRBV29-1	TRBJ2-1	.	TRBD1
CASSLEWGFQETQYF	TGTGCCAGCAGCTTAGAGTGGGGTTTCCAAGAGACCCAGTACTTC	TRBV7-6	TRBJ2-5	.	.
CASSPDRGGGLYGYTF	TGTGCCAGCAGCCCCGACAGGGGAGGGGGCCTCTATGGCTACACCTTC	TRBV5-4	TRBJ1-2	.	TRBD1
CSVEGGAGGPTGEQYF	TGCAGCGTTGAGGGTGGAGCGGGGGGGCCGACTGGGGAGCAGTACTTC	TRBV29-1	TRBJ2-7	.	TRBD2
CASSSRQGPTGELFF	TGTGCCAGCAGTTCCAGACAGGGACCCACCGGGGAGCTGTTTTTT	TRBV27	TRBJ2-2	.	TRBD1
CASSQDYDVEGTYNEQFF	TGCGCCAGCAGCCAAGATTACGACGTCGAGGGTACATACAATGAGCAGTTCTTC	TRBV4-3	TRBJ2-1	.	.
CASSVGRGYEAFF	TGTGCCAGCAGCGTAGGACGCGGGTATGAAGCTTTCTTT	TRBV9	TRBJ1-1	.	.
CACGDQNTEAFF	TGTGCCTGCGGGGATCAGAACACTGAAGCTTTCTTT	TRBV30	TRBJ1-1	.	.
CASSATGSDYGYTF	TGTGCCAGCAGCGCTACAGGGTCCGACTATGGCTACACCTTC	TRBV11-2	TRBJ1-2	.	.
CASSLDAGLNYGYTF	TGTGCCAGCAGCTTAGATGCGGGACTTAACTATGGCTACACCTTC	TRBV7-2	TRBJ1-2	.	.